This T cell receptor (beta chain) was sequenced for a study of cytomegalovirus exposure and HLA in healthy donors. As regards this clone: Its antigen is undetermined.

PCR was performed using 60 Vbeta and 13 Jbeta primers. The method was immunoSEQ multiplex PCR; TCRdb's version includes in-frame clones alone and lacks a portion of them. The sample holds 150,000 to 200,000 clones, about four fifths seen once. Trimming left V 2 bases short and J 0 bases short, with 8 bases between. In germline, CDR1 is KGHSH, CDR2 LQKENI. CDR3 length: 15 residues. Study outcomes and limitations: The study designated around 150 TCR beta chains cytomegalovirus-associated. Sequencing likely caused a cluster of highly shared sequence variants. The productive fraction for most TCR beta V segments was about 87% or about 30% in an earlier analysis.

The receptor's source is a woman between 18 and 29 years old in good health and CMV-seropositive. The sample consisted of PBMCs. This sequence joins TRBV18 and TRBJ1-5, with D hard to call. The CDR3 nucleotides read TGTGCCAGCTCACCATCCCTTTATAGCAATCAGCCCCAGCATTTT. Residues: CASSPSLYSNQPQHF.